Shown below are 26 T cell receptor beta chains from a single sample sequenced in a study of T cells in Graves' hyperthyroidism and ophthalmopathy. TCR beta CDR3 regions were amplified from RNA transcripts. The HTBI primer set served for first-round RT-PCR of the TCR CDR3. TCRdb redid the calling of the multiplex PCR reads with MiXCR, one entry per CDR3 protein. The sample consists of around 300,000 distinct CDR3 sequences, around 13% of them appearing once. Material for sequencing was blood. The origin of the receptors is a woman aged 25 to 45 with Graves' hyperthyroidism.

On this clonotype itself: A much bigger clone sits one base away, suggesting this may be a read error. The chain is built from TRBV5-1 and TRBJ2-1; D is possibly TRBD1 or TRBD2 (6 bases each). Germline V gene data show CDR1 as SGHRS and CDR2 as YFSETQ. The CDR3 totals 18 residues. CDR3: CACSLAYRGLGSYNEQFF. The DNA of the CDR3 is TGCGCCTGCAGCTTGGCCTATCGGGGGCTTGGGTCCTACAATGAGCAGTTCTTC.

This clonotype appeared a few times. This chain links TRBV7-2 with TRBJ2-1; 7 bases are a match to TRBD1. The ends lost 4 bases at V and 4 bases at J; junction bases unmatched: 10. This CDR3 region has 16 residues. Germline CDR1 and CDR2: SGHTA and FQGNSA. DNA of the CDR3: TGTGCCAGCAGCTCTACCCGGGACAGATCATACAATGAGCAGTTCTTC. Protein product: CASSSTRDRSYNEQFF.

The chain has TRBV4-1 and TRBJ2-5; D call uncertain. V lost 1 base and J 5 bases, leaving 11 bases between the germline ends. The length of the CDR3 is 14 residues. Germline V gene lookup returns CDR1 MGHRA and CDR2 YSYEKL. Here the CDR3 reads CASSQAIMRETQYF. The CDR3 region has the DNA TGCGCCAGCAGCCAAGCGATTATGAGGGAGACCCAGTACTTC.

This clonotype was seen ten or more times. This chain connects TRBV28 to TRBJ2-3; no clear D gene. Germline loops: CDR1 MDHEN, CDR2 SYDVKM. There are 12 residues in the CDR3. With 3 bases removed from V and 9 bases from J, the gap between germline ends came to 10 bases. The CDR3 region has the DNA TGTGCCAGCAGTTTTTTAACAGTCACGCAGTATTTT. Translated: CASSFLTVTQYF. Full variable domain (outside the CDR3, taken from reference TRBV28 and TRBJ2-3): DVKVTQSSRYLVKRTGEKVFLECVQDMDHENMFWYRQDPGLGLRLIYFSYDVKMKEKGDIPEGYSVSREKKERFSLILESASTNQTSMYLCASSFLTVTQYFGPGTRLTVL.

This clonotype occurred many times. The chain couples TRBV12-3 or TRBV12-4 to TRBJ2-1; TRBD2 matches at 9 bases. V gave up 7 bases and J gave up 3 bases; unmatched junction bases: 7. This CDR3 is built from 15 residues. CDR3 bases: TGTGCCAGCATCCCTAGCGGGGAGGGCTACAATGAGCAGTTCTTC. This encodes CASIPSGEGYNEQFF.

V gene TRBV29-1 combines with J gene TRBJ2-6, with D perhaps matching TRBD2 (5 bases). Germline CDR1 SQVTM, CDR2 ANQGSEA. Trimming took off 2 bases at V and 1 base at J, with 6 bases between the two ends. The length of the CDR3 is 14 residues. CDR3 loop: CSVERESGANVLTF. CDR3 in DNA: TGCAGCGTTGAAAGGGAGTCTGGGGCCAACGTCCTGACTTTC.

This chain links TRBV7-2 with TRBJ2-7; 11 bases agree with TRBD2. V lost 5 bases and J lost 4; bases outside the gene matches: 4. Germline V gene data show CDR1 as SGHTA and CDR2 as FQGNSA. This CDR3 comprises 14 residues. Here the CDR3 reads CASSPTSGNYEQYF. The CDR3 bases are TGTGCCAGCAGCCCGACTAGCGGGAATTACGAGCAGTACTTC.

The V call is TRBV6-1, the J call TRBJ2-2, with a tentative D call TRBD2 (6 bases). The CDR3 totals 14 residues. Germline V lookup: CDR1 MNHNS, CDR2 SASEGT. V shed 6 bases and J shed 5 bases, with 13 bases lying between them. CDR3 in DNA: TGTGCCAGCAGAGAGCCACTAGCAACCGGGGAGCTGTTTTTT. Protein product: CASREPLATGELFF.

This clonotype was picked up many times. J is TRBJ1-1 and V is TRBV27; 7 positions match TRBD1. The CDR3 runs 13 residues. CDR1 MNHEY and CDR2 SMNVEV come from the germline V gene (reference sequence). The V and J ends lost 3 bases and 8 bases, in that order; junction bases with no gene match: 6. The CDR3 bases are TGTGCCAGCAGTTTCACGGGACAGACGGAAGCTTTCTTT. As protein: CASSFTGQTEAFF.

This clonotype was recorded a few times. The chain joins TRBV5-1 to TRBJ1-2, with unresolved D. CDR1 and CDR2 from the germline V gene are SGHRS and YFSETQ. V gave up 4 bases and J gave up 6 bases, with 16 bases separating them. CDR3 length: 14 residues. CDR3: CASSPQELPDGYTF. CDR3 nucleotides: TGCGCCAGCAGCCCCCAGGAATTACCGGATGGCTACACCTTC.

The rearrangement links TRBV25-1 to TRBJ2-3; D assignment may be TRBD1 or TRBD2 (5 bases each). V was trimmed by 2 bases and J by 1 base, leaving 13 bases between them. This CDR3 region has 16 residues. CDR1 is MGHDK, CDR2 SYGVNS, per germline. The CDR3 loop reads CASSEHRGDRTDTQYF. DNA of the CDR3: TGTGCCAGCAGTGAACACCGAGGGGATCGCACAGATACGCAGTATTTT.

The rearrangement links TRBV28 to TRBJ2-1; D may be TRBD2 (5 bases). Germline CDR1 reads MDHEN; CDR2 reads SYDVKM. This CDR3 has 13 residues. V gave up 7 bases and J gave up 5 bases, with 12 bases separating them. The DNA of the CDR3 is TGTGCCAGCACCCTGAGAGCGGACAATGAGCAGTTCTTC. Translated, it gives CASTLRADNEQFF. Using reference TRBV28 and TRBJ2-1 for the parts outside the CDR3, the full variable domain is DVKVTQSSRYLVKRTGEKVFLECVQDMDHENMFWYRQDPGLGLRLIYFSYDVKMKEKGDIPEGYSVSREKKERFSLILESASTNQTSMYLCASTLRADNEQFFGPGTRLTVL.

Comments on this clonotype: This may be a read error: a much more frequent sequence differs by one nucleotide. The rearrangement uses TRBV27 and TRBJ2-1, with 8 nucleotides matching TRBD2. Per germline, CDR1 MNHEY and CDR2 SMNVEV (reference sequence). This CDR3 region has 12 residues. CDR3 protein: CASSFGGEEQLF. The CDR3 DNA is TGTGCCAGCAGTTTCGGGGGGGAAGAGCAGCTCTTC.

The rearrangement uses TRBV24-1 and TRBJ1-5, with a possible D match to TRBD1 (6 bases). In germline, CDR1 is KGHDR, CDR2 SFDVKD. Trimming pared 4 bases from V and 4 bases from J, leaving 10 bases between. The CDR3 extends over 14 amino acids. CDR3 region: CATSERGYNQPQHF. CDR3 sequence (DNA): TGTGCCACCAGTGAAAGGGGGTATAATCAGCCCCAGCATTTT.

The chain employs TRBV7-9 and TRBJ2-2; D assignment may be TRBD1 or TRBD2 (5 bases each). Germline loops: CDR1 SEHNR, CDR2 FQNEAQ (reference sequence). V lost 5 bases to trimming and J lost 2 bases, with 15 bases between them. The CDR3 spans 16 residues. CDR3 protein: CASSPMLGENTGELFF. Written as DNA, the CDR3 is TGTGCCAGCAGCCCCATGCTGGGGGAAAACACCGGGGAGCTGTTTTTT.

The CDR3 DNA reads as TGTGCCAGCAGCCAAGAATGGGGGATTAATGAGCAGTTCTTC. This codes for CASSQEWGINEQFF. The V call is TRBV4-2, the J call TRBJ2-1; perhaps D is TRBD1 or TRBD2 (5 bases each). The V end lost 0 bases, the J end lost 7 bases, and 10 bases lay between the germline ends. The CDR3 consists of 14 residues. The germline gives CDR1 LGHNA, CDR2 YNFKEQ.

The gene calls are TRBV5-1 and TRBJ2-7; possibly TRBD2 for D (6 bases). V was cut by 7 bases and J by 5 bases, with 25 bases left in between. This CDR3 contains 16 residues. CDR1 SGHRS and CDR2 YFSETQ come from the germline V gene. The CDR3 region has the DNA TGCGCCAGCCGACTCTGGAGGGTAGTCGTTGTCCACGAGCAGTACTTC. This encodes CASRLWRVVVVHEQYF.

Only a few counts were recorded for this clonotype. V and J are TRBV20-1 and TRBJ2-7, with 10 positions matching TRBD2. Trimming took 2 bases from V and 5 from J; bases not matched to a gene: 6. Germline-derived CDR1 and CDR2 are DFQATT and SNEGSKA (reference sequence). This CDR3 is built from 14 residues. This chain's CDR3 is CSARPLAGANEQYF. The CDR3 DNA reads TGCAGTGCTAGACCCCTAGCGGGAGCAAACGAGCAGTACTTC.

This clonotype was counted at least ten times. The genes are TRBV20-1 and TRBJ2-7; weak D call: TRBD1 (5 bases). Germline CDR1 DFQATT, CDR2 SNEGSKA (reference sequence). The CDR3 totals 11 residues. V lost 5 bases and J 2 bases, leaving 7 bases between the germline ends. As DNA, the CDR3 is TGCAGTGCTCTAGGGGCCTACGAGCAGTACTTC. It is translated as CSALGAYEQYF.

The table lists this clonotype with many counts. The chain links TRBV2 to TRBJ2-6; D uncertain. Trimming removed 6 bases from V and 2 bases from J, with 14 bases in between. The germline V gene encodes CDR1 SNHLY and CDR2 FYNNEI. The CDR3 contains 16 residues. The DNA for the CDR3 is TGTGCCAGCAGCCGAGACGCGGCCGCTGGGGCCAACGTCCTGACTTTC. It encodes CASSRDAAAGANVLTF.

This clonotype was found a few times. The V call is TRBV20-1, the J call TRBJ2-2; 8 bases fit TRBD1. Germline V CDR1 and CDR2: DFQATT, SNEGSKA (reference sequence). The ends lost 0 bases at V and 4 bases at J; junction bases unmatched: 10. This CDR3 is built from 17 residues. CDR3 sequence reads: CSARDRGNRGVTGELFF. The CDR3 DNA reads TGCAGTGCTAGAGATCGGGGAAACAGGGGGGTCACCGGGGAGCTGTTTTTT.

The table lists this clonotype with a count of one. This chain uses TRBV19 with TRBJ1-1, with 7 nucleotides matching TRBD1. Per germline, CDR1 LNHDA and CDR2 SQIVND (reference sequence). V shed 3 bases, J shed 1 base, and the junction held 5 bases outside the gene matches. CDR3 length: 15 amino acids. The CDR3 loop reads CASSIQGVRNTEAFF. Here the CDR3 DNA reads TGTGCCAGTAGTATCCAGGGGGTTAGGAACACTGAAGCTTTCTTT.

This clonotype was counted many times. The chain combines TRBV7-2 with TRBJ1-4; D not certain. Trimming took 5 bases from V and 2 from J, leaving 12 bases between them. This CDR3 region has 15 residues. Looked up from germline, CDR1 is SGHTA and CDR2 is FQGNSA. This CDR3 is CASSKELVTNEKLFF. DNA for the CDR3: TGTGCCAGCAGCAAAGAATTGGTTACTAATGAAAAACTGTTTTTT.

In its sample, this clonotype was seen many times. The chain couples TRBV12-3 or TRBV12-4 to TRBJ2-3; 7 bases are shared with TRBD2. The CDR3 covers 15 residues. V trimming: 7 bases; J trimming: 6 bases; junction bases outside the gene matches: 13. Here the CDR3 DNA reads TGTGCCAGCAACCGCAAAAGCGGGACGGGGGATACGCAGTATTTT. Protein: CASNRKSGTGDTQYF.

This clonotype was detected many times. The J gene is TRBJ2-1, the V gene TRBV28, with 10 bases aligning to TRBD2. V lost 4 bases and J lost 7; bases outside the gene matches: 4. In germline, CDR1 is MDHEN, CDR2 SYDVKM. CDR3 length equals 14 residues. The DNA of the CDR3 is TGTGCCAGCAGTTACGAGCGGGAGGGGAATGAGCAGTTCTTC. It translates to CASSYEREGNEQFF.

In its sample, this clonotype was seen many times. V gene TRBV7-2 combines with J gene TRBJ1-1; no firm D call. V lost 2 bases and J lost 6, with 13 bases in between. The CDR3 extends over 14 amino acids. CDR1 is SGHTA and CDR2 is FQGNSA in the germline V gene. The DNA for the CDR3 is TGTGCCAGCAGCTTACGAGTCAAAACCTCTGAAGCTTTCTTT. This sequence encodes CASSLRVKTSEAFF.